Shown below are 11 T cell receptor beta chains from a single sample sequenced in a study of T cell changes during pregnancy in multiple sclerosis. The repertoire was sequenced with immunoSEQ multiplex PCR; TCRdb's copy has only in-frame clones and lacks some. The table lists fewer than 95,000 clones, around 93% of them singletons, with about 4.5% in the top ten. This specimen was peripheral blood, taken in the first trimester of pregnancy. All receptors come from a female donor with multiple sclerosis, enrolled in a pregnancy study.

The rearrangement links TRBV5-4 to TRBJ1-1, with 12 nucleotides matching TRBD1. V lost 4 bases and J lost 6; bases outside the gene matches: 13. The CDR3 sequence is 17 residues long. CDR1 is SGHNT and CDR2 is YYREEE in the germline V gene (reference sequence). The CDR3 coding sequence is TGTGCCAGCAGCAGAGGGGACAGGGGGCGTTTAGGCGCTGAAGCTTTCTTT. The encoded protein is CASSRGDRGRLGAEAFF.

The chain links TRBV6-4 to TRBJ1-2; D gene uncertain. CDR1 MRHNA and CDR2 SNTAGT come from the germline V gene. The CDR3 contains 13 residues. Trimming left V 3 bases short and J 2 bases short, with 7 bases between. The CDR3 coding sequence is TGTGCCAGCAGTGAGGGCGAAAACTATGGCTACACCTTC. It yields the protein CASSEGENYGYTF.

The chain employs TRBV7-2 and TRBJ1-3; TRBD1 is a possible D gene (5 bases). In germline, CDR1 is SGHTA, CDR2 FQGNSA. V gave up 2 bases and J gave up 9 bases, with 17 bases separating them. The CDR3 length is 15 residues. DNA for the CDR3: TGTGCCAGCAGCTTAAATCCAGGGTCGGACGGCACCATATATTTT. Translating it yields CASSLNPGSDGTIYF.

The chain combines TRBV6-6 with TRBJ2-1, with D tentatively TRBD2 (5 bases). CDR3 length equals 11 residues. The ends were cut back, 8 bases at V and 8 bases at J, with 10 bases in the middle. Germline CDR1 and CDR2: MNHNY and SVGAGI (reference sequence). In DNA, the CDR3 is TGTGCCAGCGGCTCGAGGGATGAGCAGTTCTTC. Protein sequence: CASGSRDEQFF.

The rearrangement links TRBV19 to TRBJ1-1; 9 bases match TRBD1. The CDR3 is made up of 16 amino acids. Germline lookup yields CDR1 LNHDA and CDR2 SQIVND (reference sequence). Trimming took 9 bases from V and 1 from J; bases not matched to a gene: 12. The CDR3 spells CASNTPGQGSNTEAFF. The CDR3 DNA sequence: TGTGCCAGCAATACTCCGGGACAGGGCTCGAACACTGAAGCTTTCTTT.

The CDR3 nucleotides read TGTGCCAGCAGTTTGGCTCACAGACCGAACACTGAAGCTTTCTTT. Amino acid sequence: CASSLAHRPNTEAFF. J is TRBJ1-1 and V is TRBV27; D gene unclear. Per germline, CDR1 MNHEY and CDR2 SMNVEV (reference sequence). The CDR3 is 15 amino acids. V was pared by 3 bases and J by 1 base, with 12 bases between.

The chain employs TRBV5-1 and TRBJ2-5, with a tentative D call TRBD2 (6 bases). The V end was cut by 0 bases, the J end by 2 bases, with 14 bases between. Per the germline V gene, CDR1 is SGHRS and CDR2 is YFSETQ. This CDR3 contains 16 residues. The CDR3 DNA sequence: TGCGCCAGCAGCTTGGGCTCCGGGACTTCACAAGAGACCCAGTACTTC. Translation gives CASSLGSGTSQETQYF.

V and J are TRBV19 and TRBJ1-5; D is uncertain. The CDR3 has 14 amino acids. Germline-derived CDR1 and CDR2 are LNHDA and SQIVND (reference sequence). V was trimmed by 6 bases and J by 0 bases, leaving 9 bases between them. The CDR3 protein is CASRLQNSNQPQHF. CDR3 bases: TGTGCCAGTAGGCTTCAGAATAGCAATCAGCCCCAGCATTTT.

The CDR3: CASGTTYGTGELFF. The CDR3, as DNA: TGTGCCAGCGGTACCACTTACGGCACCGGGGAGCTGTTTTTT. The gene calls are TRBV9 and TRBJ2-2, with no clear D. CDR3 length: 14 residues. The germline V gene has CDR1 SGDLS and CDR2 YYNGEE. Trimming removed 7 bases from V and 4 bases from J, with 14 bases in between.

Concerning this clone: The sample carries other DNA sequences with the same CDR3. The rearrangement joins TRBV5-1 to TRBJ1-1, with 8 bases lining up with TRBD1. The V segment lost 4 bases and the J segment 0 bases; nucleotides outside the gene matches: 2. The CDR3 length is 14 residues. The germline gives CDR1 SGHRS, CDR2 YFSETQ. The DNA of the CDR3 is TGCGCCAGCAGCCTGGGACAGGTGAACACTGAAGCTTTCTTT. As protein: CASSLGQVNTEAFF.

V is TRBV19 and J is TRBJ1-3, with a weak D call TRBD1 (6 bases). V lost 3 bases, J lost 3 bases, and 9 bases lay in between. The CDR3 is 14 amino acids. Germline CDR1 LNHDA, CDR2 SQIVND (reference sequence). This CDR3 reads CASSMRTDGNTIYF. The CDR3 coding sequence is TGTGCCAGTAGTATGAGGACAGATGGAAACACCATATATTTT.